The present T cell receptor (beta chain) was sequenced within a study of CD8+ T cells in alopecia areata. Study-wide background: Treated patients were dosed with oral tofacitinib, taking 5 to 10 mg twice daily. Tofacitinib ran 6 to 18 months, followed by 6 months off drug.

RNA, once extracted, was reverse transcribed into cDNA for use as the sequencing template. Sequenced by immunoSEQ multiplex PCR; TCRdb stores in-frame clones only, minus some. The repertoire consists of around 150,000 clones, with roughly 82% occurring once and the leading ten covering more than 20%. The CDR3 totals 13 residues. The V end was cut by 0 bases, the J end by 5 bases, with 7 bases between. From germline, CDR1 is SEHNR and CDR2 FQNEAQ (reference sequence). Whole-study findings and limits: Because one nonresponder was included, the link of baseline CD8+ expansion to response is considered uncertain. Possibly because of HLA-related factors, TCR sharing was less clear across patients than in mice.

Indicated treatment: oral pan-JAK inhibitor, 5-10 mg twice daily. About this clone itself: The antigen remains unidentified.

The chain employs TRBV7-9 and TRBJ1-2, with D unclear. This TCR was sampled from a human donor with alopecia areata. This specimen was CD8+ T cells sorted from blood, taken at week 4, from a patient treated with tofacitinib. The CDR3 DNA is TGTGCCAGCAGCTTAGCGCTGGGATATGGCTACACCTTC. Amino acid sequence: CASSLALGYGYTF.